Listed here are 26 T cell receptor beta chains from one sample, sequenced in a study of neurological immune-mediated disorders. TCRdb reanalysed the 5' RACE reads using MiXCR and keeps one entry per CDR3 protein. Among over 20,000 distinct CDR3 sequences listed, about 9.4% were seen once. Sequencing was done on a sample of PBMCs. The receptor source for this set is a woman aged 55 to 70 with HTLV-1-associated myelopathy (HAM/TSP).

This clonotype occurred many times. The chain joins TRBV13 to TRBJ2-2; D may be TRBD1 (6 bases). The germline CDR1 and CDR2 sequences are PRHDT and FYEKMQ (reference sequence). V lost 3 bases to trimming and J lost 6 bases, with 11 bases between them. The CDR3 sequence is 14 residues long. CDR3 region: CASSFTGFAGELFF. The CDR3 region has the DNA TGTGCCAGCAGCTTCACAGGGTTTGCCGGGGAGCTGTTTTTT.

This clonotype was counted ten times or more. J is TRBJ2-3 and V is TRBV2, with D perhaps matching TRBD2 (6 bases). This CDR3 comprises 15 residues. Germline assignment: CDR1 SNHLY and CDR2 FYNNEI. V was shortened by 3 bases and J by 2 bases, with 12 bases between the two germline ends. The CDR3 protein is CASSDGGKYTDTQYF. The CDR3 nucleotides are TGTGCCAGCAGTGATGGGGGGAAATACACAGATACGCAGTATTTT. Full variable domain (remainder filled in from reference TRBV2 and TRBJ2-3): EPEVTQTPSHQVTQMGQEVILRCVPISNHLYFYWYRQILGQKVEFLVSFYNNEISEKSEIFDDQFSVERPDGSNFTLKIRSTKLEDSAMYFCASSDGGKYTDTQYFGPGTRLTVL.

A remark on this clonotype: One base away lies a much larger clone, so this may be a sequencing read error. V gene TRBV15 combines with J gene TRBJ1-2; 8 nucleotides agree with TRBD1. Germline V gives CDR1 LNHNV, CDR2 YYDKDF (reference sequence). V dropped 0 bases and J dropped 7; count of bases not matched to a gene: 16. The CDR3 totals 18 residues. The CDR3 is CATSRDVIQGGLHFGYTF. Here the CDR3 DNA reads TGTGCCACCAGCAGAGATGTAATACAGGGGGGACTGCACTTTGGCTACACCTTC.

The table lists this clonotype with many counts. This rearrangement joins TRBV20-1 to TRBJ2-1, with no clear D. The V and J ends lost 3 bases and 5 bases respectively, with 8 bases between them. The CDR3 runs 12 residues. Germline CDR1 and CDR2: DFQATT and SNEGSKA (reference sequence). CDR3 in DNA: TGCAGTGCTAGGTCCAGAAACAATGAGCAGTTCTTC. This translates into CSARSRNNEQFF.

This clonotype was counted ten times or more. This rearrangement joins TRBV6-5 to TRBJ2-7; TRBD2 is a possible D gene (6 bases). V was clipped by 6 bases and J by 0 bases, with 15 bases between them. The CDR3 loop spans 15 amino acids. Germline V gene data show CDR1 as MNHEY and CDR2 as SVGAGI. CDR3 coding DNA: TGTGCCAGCAGGGAAGACGGGGGTAGCTCCTACGAGCAGTACTTC. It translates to CASREDGGSSYEQYF.

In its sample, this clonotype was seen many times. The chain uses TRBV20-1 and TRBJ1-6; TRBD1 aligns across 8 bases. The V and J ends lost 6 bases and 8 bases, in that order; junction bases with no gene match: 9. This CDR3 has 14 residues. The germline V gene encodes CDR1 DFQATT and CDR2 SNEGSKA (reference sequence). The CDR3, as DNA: TGCAGTGCCAACCAGGGGGCGAGGGATTCACCCCTCCACTTT. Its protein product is CSANQGARDSPLHF.

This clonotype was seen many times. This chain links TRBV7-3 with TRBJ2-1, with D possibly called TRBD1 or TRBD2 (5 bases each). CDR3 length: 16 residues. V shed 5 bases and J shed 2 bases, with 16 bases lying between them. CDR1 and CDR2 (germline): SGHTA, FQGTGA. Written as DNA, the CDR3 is TGTGCCAGCAGCCCCCCGGGACCCACCCCCTACAATGAGCAGTTCTTC. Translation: CASSPPGPTPYNEQFF.

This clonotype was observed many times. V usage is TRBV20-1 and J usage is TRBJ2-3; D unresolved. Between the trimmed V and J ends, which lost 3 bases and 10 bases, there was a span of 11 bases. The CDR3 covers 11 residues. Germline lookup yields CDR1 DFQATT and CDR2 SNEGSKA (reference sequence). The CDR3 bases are TGCAGTGCTAGGGTCGGCTATTCGCAGTATTTT. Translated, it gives CSARVGYSQYF.

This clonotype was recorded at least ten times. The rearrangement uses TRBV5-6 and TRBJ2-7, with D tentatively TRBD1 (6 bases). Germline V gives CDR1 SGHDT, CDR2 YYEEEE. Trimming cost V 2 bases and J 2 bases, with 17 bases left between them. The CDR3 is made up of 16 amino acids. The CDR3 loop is CASSFTFSGVAYEQYF. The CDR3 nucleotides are TGTGCCAGCAGCTTCACGTTTTCAGGGGTGGCCTACGAGCAGTACTTC. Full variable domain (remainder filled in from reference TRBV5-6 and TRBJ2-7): DAGVTQSPTHLIKTRGQQVTLRCSPKSGHDTVSWYQQALGQGPQFIFQYYEEEERQRGNFPDRFSGHQFPNYSSELNVNALLLGDSALYLCASSFTFSGVAYEQYFGPGTRLTVT.

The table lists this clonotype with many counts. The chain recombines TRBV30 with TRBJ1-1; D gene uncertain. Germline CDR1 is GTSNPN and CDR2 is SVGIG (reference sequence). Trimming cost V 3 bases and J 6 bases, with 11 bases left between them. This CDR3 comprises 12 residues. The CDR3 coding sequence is TGTGCCTGGAGCCCGTCTGGGCCTGAAGCTTTCTTT. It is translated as CAWSPSGPEAFF.

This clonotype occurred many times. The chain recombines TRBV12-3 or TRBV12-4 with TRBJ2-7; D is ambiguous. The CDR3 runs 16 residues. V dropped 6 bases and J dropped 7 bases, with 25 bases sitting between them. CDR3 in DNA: TGTGCCAGCAGCCTAAATTCCCCCCCGACCAAGAGGGAGCAGTACTTC. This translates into CASSLNSPPTKREQYF.

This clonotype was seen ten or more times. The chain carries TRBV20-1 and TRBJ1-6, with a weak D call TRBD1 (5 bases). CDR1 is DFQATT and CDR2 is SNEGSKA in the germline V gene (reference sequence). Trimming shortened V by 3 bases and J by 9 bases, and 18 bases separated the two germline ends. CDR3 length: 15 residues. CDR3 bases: TGCAGTGCTAGCCGGGGTGGTCGGGGGATTTCACCCCTCCACTTT. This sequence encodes CSASRGGRGISPLHF.

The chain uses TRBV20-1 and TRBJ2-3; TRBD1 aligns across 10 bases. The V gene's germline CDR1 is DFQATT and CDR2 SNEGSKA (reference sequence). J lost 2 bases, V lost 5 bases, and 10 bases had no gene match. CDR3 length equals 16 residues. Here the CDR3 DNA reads TGCAGTGCTGGCCTCGGGGGGACAGGGGTCACAGATACGCAGTATTTT. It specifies CSAGLGGTGVTDTQYF.

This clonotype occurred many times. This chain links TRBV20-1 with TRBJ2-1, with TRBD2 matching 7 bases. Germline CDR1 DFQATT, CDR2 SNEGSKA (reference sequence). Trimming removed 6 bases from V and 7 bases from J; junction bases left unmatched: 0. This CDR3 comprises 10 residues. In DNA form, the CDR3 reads TGCAGTGCCGGGGGGAATGAGCAGTTCTTC. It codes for CSAGGNEQFF.

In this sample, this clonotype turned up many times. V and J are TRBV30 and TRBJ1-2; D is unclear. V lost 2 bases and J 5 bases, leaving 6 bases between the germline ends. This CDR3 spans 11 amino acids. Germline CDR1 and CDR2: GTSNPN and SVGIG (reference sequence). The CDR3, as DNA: TGTGCCTGGAGTAGTGATTATGGCTACACCTTC. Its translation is CAWSSDYGYTF.

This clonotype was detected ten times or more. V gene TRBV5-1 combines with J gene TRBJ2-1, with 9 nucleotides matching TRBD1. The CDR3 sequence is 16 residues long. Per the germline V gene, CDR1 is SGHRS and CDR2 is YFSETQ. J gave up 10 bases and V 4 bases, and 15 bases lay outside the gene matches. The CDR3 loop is CASSALGTGPSIEQFF. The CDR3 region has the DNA TGCGCCAGCAGCGCCCTTGGGACAGGGCCGTCAATAGAGCAGTTCTTC.

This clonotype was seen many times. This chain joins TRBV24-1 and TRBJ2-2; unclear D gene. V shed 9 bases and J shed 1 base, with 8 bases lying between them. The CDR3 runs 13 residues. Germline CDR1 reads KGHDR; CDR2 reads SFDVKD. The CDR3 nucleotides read TGTGCCACCTCGGACGGGAACACCGGGGAGCTGTTTTTT. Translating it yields CATSDGNTGELFF.

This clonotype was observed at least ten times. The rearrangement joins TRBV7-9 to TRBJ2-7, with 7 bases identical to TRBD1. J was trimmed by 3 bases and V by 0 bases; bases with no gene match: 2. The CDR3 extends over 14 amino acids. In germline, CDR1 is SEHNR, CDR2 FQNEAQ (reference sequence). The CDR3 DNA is TGTGCCAGCAGCTTAGCGGGGACAGACTACGAGCAGTACTTC. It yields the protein CASSLAGTDYEQYF.

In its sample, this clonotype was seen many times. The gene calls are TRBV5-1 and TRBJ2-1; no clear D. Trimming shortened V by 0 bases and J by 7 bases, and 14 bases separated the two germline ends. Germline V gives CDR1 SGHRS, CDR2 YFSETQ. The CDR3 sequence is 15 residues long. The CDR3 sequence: CASSLASPDINEQFF. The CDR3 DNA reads TGCGCCAGCAGCTTGGCCTCCCCTGACATTAATGAGCAGTTCTTC.

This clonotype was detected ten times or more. CDR3 nucleotides: TGTGCCAGTGCCTGGACAGGGGCAGAGACCCAGTACTTC. Its protein product is CASAWTGAETQYF. The rearrangement links TRBV19 to TRBJ2-5, with 9 nucleotides matching TRBD1. Germline-derived CDR1 and CDR2 are LNHDA and SQIVND (reference sequence). The junction had 5 bases not matched to a gene; V was cut back by 8 bases and J by 4 bases. The length of the CDR3 is 13 residues.

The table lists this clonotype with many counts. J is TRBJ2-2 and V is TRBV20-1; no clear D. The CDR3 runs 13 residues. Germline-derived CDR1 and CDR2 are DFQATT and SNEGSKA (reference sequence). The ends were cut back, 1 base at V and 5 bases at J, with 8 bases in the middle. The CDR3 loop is CSARVYGTGELFF. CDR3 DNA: TGCAGTGCTAGAGTGTACGGGACCGGGGAGCTGTTTTTT.

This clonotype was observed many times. In DNA, the CDR3 is TGCAGTGCTAGAGGCCCACAGGGGGGAACCTACGAGCAGTACTTC. This codes for CSARGPQGGTYEQYF. This sequence joins TRBV20-1 and TRBJ2-7, with 8 bases aligning to TRBD1. V was clipped by 1 base and J by 2 bases; unmatched bases: 7. CDR3 length: 15 residues. The germline V gene encodes CDR1 DFQATT and CDR2 SNEGSKA (reference sequence).

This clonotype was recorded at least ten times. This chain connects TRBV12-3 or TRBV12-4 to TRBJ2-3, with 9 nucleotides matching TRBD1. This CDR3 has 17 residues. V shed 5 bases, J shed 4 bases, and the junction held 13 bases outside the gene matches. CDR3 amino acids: CASSLSQGQGAPDTQYF. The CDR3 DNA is TGTGCCAGCAGTCTATCCCAGGGACAGGGAGCCCCAGATACGCAGTATTTT.

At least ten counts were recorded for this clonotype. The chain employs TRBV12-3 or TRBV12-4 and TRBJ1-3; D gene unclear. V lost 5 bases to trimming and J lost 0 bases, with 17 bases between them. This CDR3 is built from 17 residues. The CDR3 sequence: CASSPRTSVASGNTIYF. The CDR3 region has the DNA TGTGCCAGCAGTCCGAGGACGTCAGTCGCCTCTGGAAACACCATATATTTT.

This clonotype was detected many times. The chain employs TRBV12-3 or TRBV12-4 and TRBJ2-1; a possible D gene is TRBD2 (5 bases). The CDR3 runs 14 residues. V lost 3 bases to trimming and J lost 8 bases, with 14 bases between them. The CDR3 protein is CASSFRGYDDEQFF. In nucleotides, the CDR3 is TGTGCCAGCAGTTTCCGGGGTTACGACGATGAGCAGTTCTTC.

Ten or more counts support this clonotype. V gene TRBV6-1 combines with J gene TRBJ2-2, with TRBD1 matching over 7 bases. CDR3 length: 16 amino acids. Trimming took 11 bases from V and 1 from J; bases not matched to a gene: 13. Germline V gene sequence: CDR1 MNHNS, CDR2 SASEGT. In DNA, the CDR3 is TGTGCCCTTCTAAGGGACAGACCCCAGAACACCGGGGAGCTGTTTTTT. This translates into CALLRDRPQNTGELFF.